Presented here are 5 T cell receptor beta chains from one specimen sequenced in a study of T-cell reconstitution after alpha-beta-depleted transplantation in children. Preparation of the TCRbeta library involved a method that used unique molecular identifiers. TCRdb fed the PCR reads into MiXCR, producing one record per CDR3 protein. The sample lists over 200,000 distinct CDR3 sequences, approximately 9% occurring once. The material was PBMCs from the stem cell graft donor, obtained from the stem cell graft. These TCRs come from a human donor who donated a stem cell graft to a child with acute lymphoblastic leukemia.

This clonotype has a count of ten or more. The junction departs from the called germline gene at one end, perhaps through a read error. The chain couples TRBV7-7 to TRBJ2-1; 7 bases map to TRBD1. This CDR3 spans 15 amino acids. Germline CDR1 and CDR2: SSHAT and FNYEAQ (reference sequence). DNA of the CDR3: TGTGCCAGCAGCATAGCGCGGACAGGCTACAATGAGCAGTTCTTC. Its translation is CASSIARTGYNEQFF.

This clonotype has at least ten counts. The chain links TRBV18 to TRBJ2-5; no reliable D call. Trimming took off 3 bases at V and 8 bases at J, with 13 bases between the two ends. The CDR3 sequence is 13 residues long. Germline CDR1 reads KGHSH; CDR2 reads LQKENI. This CDR3 reads CASSPTLKRTQYF. The DNA of the CDR3 is TGTGCCAGCTCACCGACACTAAAGAGAACCCAGTACTTC.

Points on this clonotype: Given the absence of the conserved phenylalanine or tryptophan at the CDR3 end, a read error is likely. The V call is TRBV29-1, the J call TRBJ2-4; D is uncertain. Trimming took 7 bases from V and 0 from J, leaving 7 bases between them. Germline V gene lookup returns CDR1 SQVTM and CDR2 ANQGSEA. This CDR3 is 12 amino acids long. CDR3 nucleotides: TGCAGCGCTTGGCTAGCCAAAAACATTCAGTACTAC. Translating gives CSAWLAKNIQYY.

This clonotype was observed at least ten times. The chain recombines TRBV7-2 with TRBJ1-1; a weak D match, TRBD1 (5 bases). In germline, CDR1 is SGHTA, CDR2 FQGNSA. CDR3 length: 14 residues. V lost 3 bases and J lost 5, with 13 bases in between. This chain's CDR3 is CASSLGGALTEAFF. CDR3 sequence (DNA): TGTGCCAGCAGCTTGGGGGGAGCACTGACTGAAGCTTTCTTT. Based on the CDR3 plus reference TRBV7-2 and TRBJ1-1, the full variable domain is GAGVSQSPSNKVTEKGKDVELRCDPISGHTALYWYRQSLGQGLEFLIYFQGNSAPDKSGLPSDRFSAERTGGSVSTLTIQRTQQEDSAVYLCASSLGGALTEAFFGQGTRLTVV.

The CDR3 spells CASSLRGGRETQYF. DNA of the CDR3: TGTGCCAGCAGCTTGCGCGGGGGGAGGGAGACCCAGTACTTC. The chain combines TRBV5-4 with TRBJ2-5; TRBD2 aligns across 8 bases. V trimming: 1 base; J trimming: 5 bases; junction bases outside the gene matches: 4. From germline, CDR1 is SGHNT and CDR2 YYREEE (reference sequence). There are 14 residues in the CDR3.